This TCR beta chain was profiled in a study of cytomegalovirus exposure and HLA in healthy donors. Looking at the study overall: Early released data comprised about 90 million unique TCRs from HLA-typed donors. Study observations and caveats: Within a later analysis, the majority of CMV-associated TCR beta chains appeared HLA-restricted.

Remarks on this clone: Its antigen is undetermined.

Researchers ran the PCR with 60 Vbeta and 13 Jbeta primers. Profiling relied on immunoSEQ multiplex PCR, and the TCRdb table lists in-frame clones only, not all of them. The sample yields 210,000 or so clones, less than 85% seen once. The CDR3 sequence is 14 residues long. CDR1 is SGHRS and CDR2 is YFSETQ in the germline V gene. Healthy bone marrow donors made up the cohort. The TCR was taken from a young man in good health and CMV-seronegative. The chain has TRBV5-1 and TRBJ2-5; 8 bases agree with TRBD1. The J call could be wrong; TRBJ2-7 is a better fit for the DNA end. The sequenced material came from PBMCs. The CDR3 sequence is CASSTGGIGYEQYF. DNA of the CDR3: TGCGCCAGCAGTACAGGGGGTATAGGCTACGAGCAGTACTTC.